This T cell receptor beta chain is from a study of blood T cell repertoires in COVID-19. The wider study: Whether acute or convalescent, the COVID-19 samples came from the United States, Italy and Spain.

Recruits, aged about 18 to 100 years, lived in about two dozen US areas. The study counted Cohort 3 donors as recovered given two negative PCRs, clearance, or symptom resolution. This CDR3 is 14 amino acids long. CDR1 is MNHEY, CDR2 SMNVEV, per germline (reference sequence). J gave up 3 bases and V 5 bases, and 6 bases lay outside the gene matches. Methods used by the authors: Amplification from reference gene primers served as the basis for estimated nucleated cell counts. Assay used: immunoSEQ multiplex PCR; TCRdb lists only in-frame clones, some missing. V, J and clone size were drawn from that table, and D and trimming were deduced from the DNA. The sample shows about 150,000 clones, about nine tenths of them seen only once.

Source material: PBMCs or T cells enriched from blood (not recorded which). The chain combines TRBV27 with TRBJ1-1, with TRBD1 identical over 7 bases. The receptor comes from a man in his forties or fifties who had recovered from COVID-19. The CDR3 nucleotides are TGTGCCAGCAGTCCCACTGACAGGGACACTGAAGCTTTCTTT. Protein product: CASSPTDRDTEAFF.